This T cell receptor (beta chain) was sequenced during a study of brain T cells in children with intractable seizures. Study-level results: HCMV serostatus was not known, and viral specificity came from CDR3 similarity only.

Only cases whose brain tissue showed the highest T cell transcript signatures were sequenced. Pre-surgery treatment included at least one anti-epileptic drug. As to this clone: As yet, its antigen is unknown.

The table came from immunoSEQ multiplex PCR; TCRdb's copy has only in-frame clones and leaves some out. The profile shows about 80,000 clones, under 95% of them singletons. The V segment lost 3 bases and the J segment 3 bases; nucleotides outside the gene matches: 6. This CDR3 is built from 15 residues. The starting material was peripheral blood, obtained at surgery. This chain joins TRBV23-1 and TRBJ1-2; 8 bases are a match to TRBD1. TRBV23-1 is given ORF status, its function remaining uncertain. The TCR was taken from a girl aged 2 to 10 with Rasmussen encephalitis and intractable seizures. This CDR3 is CASSQMDRVDYGYTF. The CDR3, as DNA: TGCGCCAGCAGTCAGATGGACAGGGTAGACTATGGCTACACCTTC.